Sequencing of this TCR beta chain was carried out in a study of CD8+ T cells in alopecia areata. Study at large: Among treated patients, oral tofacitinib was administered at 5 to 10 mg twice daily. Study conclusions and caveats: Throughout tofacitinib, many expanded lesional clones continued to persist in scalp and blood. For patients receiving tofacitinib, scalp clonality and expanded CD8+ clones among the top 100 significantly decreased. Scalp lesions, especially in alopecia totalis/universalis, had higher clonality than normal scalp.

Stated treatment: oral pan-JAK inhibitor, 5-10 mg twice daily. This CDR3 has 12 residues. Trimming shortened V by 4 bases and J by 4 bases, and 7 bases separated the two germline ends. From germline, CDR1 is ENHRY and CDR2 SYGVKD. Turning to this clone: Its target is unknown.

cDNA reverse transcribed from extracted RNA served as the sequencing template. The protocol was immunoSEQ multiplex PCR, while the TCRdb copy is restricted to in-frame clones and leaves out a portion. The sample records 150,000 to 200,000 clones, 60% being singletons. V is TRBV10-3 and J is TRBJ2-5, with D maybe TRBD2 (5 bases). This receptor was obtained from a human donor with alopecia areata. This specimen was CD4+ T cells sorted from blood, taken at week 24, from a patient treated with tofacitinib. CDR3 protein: CAISVGGETQYF. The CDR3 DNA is TGTGCCATCAGTGTTGGAGGAGAGACCCAGTACTTC.